Given below is one T cell receptor (beta chain) in context. This clonotype appeared many times. Its target antigen remains unknown. Base qualities are not recorded, but no much larger clone differs from it by a single base. The CDR3 runs 15 amino acids, cysteine and phenylalanine included. CDR3 DNA is the only sequence kept; it has 45 bases, read in frame from the first base. CDR1 and CDR2 are drawn from the germline V gene: MNHEY, SVGEGT. Trimming takes 4 bases from V and 12 bases from J, and the germline ends sit 23 bases apart. For repertoire sequencing, TCR beta CDR3 regions were amplified from RNA transcripts. A first-round RT-PCR used HTBI primers with the Qiagen OneStep RT-PCR kit, followed by a second-round multiplex PCR, size selection and purification. The libraries underwent paired-end sequencing with 100 bp reads on an Illumina HiSeq2000. The authors' analysis ran thus. SOAPnuke was used to process the reads, throwing out any read that had adapters, had uncalled bases, had a mean Phred below 15, or lacked an exact constant-primer or identifier match. COPE v1.2.5 was used to merge the high-quality paired reads. Each unique nucleotide sequence was treated as a clonotype, and MiTCR v1.1 was used to align the clonotypes to the IMGT TRB V, D and J references. Only V-J combinations with frequency above 0.0001 were analysed, covering approximately 99% of repertoires. For each V-J combination, a TCR clonal expansion and chaos score was defined as F50 clonal expansion divided by the chaos observed in the TCRdist matrix. Welch's t-statistics and random forest were used to reduce the features to about 12 V-J combinations, which were then used as input to a naive Bayes classifier. Thyroid-blood repertoire similarity was quantified with the Morisita-Horn index. TCRdb ran its own pipeline on the public reads, namely fastp trimming at Q25 and MiXCR clone calling, and kept in-frame beta chains. Every CDR3 protein is listed once, alongside the most common genes and DNA of its rows. Clone size and V and J calls follow TCRdb, not the original study. Across this sample there are 52,000 or so distinct CDR3 sequences, with around 50% seen only once. 4.5% to 5% of the sample is in the top ten clones.

The data derive from a study of Graves' ophthalmopathy and Graves' hyperthyroidism (dated by TCRdb to the late 2010s). Looking at the study overall: Peripheral blood was collected before any treatment was given, at the time of initial diagnosis. The study used TCR beta repertoire signatures to distinguish Graves' ophthalmopathy from Graves' hyperthyroidism and to predict progression to ophthalmopathy. In total, 135 blood samples were TCR-sequenced: 43 ophthalmopathy, 75 hyperthyroidism and around 17 hyperthyroidism-to-ophthalmopathy patients. A discovery set of about a hundred patients (around 45 ophthalmopathy, 60 or so stable hyperthyroidism) was enrolled to explore V-J signatures distinguishing ophthalmopathy from hyperthyroidism. The independent validation cohort included approximately 19 hyperthyroidism patients plus 17 patients who later progressed from hyperthyroidism to ophthalmopathy. In five or six hyperthyroidism patients, T-cell repertoires of thyroid tissue and blood were compared. Following sample collection, hyperthyroidism patients were given methimazole at a starting dose of 30 mg daily, and ophthalmopathy patients were given high-dose intravenous methylprednisolone.

Here is what the overall study found, with its caveats: Among expanded thyroid clonotypes with frequency above 0.001, most also showed up in blood, which suggests that blood repertoires may reflect the thyroid immune response. Sample size was not predetermined statistically, and investigators were not blinded to group allocation. Ophthalmopathy was separated from stable hyperthyroidism by the 13-signature model with around 88% sensitivity and roughly 82% specificity in cross-validation and with 80%/75% in the test set. In validation, the model predicted ophthalmopathy progression with about 71% sensitivity and approximately 78% specificity; eleven to twelve predicted patients were CT-confirmed with GO in a median of 6.5 months.

Ophthalmopathy patients were characterized by moderately to severely active disease, a Clinical Activity Score of at least 3, a NOSPECS grade of at least 4, and a disease duration under 3 months. Patients were excluded if they had other autoimmune diseases, uncontrolled infections, pregnancy or lactation. Diagnosis was based on clinical symptoms, serum thyroxine, TRAb, thyroid ultrasound and orbital computed tomography. Using Ficoll-Paque density gradient centrifugation, PBMCs were isolated from 9 to 10 ml of fresh peripheral blood. Trizol reagent was used to extract the total RNA, and its quality was then checked on an Agilent 2100 Bioanalyzer.

This receptor chain uses TRBV6-2 or TRBV6-3 and TRBJ2-3; TRBD2 is perhaps the D gene, given 7 matching bases. The sample comprised peripheral blood. This TCR was sampled from an adult woman with Graves' ophthalmopathy. The sequenced DNA is TGTGCCAGCAGTTCCCTCCCCCCGGGGGGCCCCGGACAGTATTTT. This codes for CASSSLPPGGPGQYF.